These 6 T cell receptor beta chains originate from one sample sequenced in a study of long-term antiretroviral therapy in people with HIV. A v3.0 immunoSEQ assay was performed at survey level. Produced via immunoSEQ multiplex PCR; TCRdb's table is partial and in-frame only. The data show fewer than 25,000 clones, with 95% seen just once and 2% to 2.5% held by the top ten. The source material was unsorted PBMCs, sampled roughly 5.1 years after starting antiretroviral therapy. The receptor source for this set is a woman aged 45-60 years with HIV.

Written as DNA, the CDR3 is TGTGCCAGCACGCGAAGGGGAGATGGCACAGATACGCAGTATTTT. Encoded protein: CASTRRGDGTDTQYF. The rearrangement joins TRBV11-2 to TRBJ2-3, with D perhaps being TRBD1 or TRBD2 (5 bases each). V lost 7 bases, J lost 1 base, and 15 bases lay in between. This CDR3 has 15 amino acids. CDR1 and CDR2 from the germline V gene are SGHAT and FQNNGV.

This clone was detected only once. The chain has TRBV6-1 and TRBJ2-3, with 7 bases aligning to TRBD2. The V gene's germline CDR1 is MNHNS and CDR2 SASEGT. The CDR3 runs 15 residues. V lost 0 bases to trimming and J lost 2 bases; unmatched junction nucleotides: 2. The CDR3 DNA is TGTGCCAGCAGTGAAGCTGGGGACTACACAGATACGCAGTATTTT. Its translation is CASSEAGDYTDTQYF.

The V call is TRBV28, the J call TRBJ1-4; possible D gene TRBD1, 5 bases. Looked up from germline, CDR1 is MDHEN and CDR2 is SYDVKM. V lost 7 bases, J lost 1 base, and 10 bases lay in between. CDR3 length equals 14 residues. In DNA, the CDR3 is TGTGCCAGCATCTCGGGGGGAACTAATGAAAAACTGTTTTTT. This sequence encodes CASISGGTNEKLFF.

The CDR3 region is CASSLLSGTSGRLYEQYF. Written as DNA, the CDR3 is TGCGCCAGCAGCTTACTATCCGGGACTAGCGGGAGGCTCTACGAGCAGTACTTC. This chain connects TRBV5-1 to TRBJ2-7; TRBD2 agrees at 15 bases. The V gene end was trimmed by 2 bases and the J gene end by 3 bases; junction bases not matched to a gene: 9. Germline assignment: CDR1 SGHRS and CDR2 YFSETQ. The CDR3 extends over 18 amino acids.

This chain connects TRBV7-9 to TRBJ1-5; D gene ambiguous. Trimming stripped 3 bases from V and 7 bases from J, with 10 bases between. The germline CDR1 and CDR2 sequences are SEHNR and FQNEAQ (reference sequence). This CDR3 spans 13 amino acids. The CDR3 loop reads CASSLREAQPQHF. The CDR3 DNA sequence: TGTGCCAGCAGCTTGCGGGAGGCCCAGCCCCAGCATTTT.

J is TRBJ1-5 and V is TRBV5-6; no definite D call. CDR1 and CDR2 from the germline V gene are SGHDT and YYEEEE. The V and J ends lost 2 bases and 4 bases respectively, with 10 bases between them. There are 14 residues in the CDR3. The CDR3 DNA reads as TGTGCCAGCAGCTTTACGGCAGGTAATCAGCCCCAGCATTTT. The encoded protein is CASSFTAGNQPQHF.